What follows are 7 T cell receptor beta chains derived from one specimen sequenced in a study of shared clonotypes between healthy human individuals. TCRdb's copy holds only in-frame clones and misses some; the assay was immunoSEQ multiplex PCR. The sample lists about 1 million clones, about 74% occurring once. The sequencing input was memory CD4+ T cells sorted from blood. Subset here: CD45RA-negative fraction. The receptors were gathered from a man aged 18 to 35 in good health.

Comment on this clone: In the same sample, other DNA sequences code for this CDR3. The J gene is TRBJ2-3, the V gene TRBV5-4, with a weak D call TRBD2 (6 bases). CDR1 and CDR2 (germline): SGHNT, YYREEE (reference sequence). Trimming took off 3 bases at V and 1 base at J, with 9 bases between the two ends. The CDR3 contains 14 residues. DNA for the CDR3: TGTGCCAGCAGCTCTGGCGGGGGCACAGATACGCAGTATTTT. As protein: CASSSGGGTDTQYF.

This sequence joins TRBV6-5 and TRBJ1-1; 7 bases are a match to TRBD1. CDR1 and CDR2 (germline): MNHEY, SVGAGI. The CDR3 runs to 16 residues. With V trimmed by 0 bases and J by 4 bases, 8 bases remained unmatched. Here the CDR3 reads CASSYSMARGATEAFF. CDR3 DNA: TGTGCCAGCAGTTACTCGATGGCCAGGGGGGCCACTGAAGCTTTCTTT.

CDR3 sequence reads: CASSIGIGYGYTF. CDR3 in DNA: TGTGCCAGTAGTATAGGGATTGGCTATGGCTACACCTTC. This chain uses TRBV19 with TRBJ1-2; D call uncertain. The ends were cut back, 1 base at V and 4 bases at J, with 7 bases in the middle. CDR1 is LNHDA, CDR2 SQIVND, per germline (reference sequence). The CDR3 totals 13 residues.

The genes are TRBV18 and TRBJ2-7; D not certain. Between the trimmed V and J ends, which lost 0 bases and 0 bases, there was a span of 6 bases. Germline lookup yields CDR1 KGHSH and CDR2 LQKENI. The CDR3 covers 14 residues. CDR3 coding DNA: TGTGCCAGCTCACCACCGGAGAACTCCTACGAGCAGTACTTC. Translation gives CASSPPENSYEQYF.

The chain recombines TRBV2 with TRBJ2-1; TRBD2 might be the D (5 bases). CDR3 length: 15 amino acids. Between the trimmed V and J ends, which lost 6 bases and 6 bases, there was a span of 18 bases. Germline lookup yields CDR1 SNHLY and CDR2 FYNNEI. In nucleotides, the CDR3 is TGTGCCAGCAGCCCCACTAGTCTCGGAGGCAATGAGCAGTTCTTC. It translates to CASSPTSLGGNEQFF.

This chain links TRBV6-1 with TRBJ1-6, with D unresolved. Germline values: CDR1 MNHNS, CDR2 SASEGT. The CDR3 has 14 residues. Deletions cut 1 base from V and 6 bases from J, with 7 bases between. CDR3 nucleotide sequence: TGTGCCAGCAGTGAAGGTTGGGGTAATTCACCCCTCCACTTT. Translated, it gives CASSEGWGNSPLHF.

The table lists this clone with a few counts. The rearrangement links TRBV19 to TRBJ1-6, with a tentative D call TRBD1 (5 bases). The CDR3 spans 13 residues. V dropped 7 bases and J dropped 7 bases, with 11 bases sitting between them. CDR1 LNHDA and CDR2 SQIVND come from the germline V gene (reference sequence). The chain's CDR3 is CASTPGHNSPLHF. The CDR3 DNA reads as TGTGCCAGTACCCCCGGACACAATTCACCCCTCCACTTT.